One and the same sample provided the 14 T cell receptor beta chains below, sequenced in a study of blood T cell repertoires in COVID-19. Produced via immunoSEQ multiplex PCR; TCRdb's table is partial and in-frame only. The data show 45,000 to 60,000 clones, approximately 82% seen once. The specimen sequenced was peripheral blood. These receptors originate from a human donor in a cohort sampled during active COVID-19.

The gene calls are TRBV19 and TRBJ1-1, with D possibly being TRBD1 (6 bases). The CDR3 is made up of 14 amino acids. The germline V and J ends were trimmed by 8 bases and 1 base, with 14 bases remaining between them. Germline V gene sequence: CDR1 LNHDA, CDR2 SQIVND (reference sequence). In nucleotides, the CDR3 is TGTGCCAGTCGCGGGGGCCAGCCGAACACTGAAGCTTTCTTT. Translating gives CASRGGQPNTEAFF.

The gene calls are TRBV18 and TRBJ2-3, with TRBD2 matching over 7 bases. The V and J ends lost 2 bases and 10 bases, in that order; junction bases with no gene match: 6. Germline V gives CDR1 KGHSH, CDR2 LQKENI. The CDR3 consists of 13 residues. CDR3 in DNA: TGTGCCAGCTCACCAGAGCAGGGAGGGGCGCAGTATTTT. It encodes CASSPEQGGAQYF.

The gene calls are TRBV7-2 and TRBJ2-7; perhaps TRBD2 as D (5 bases). V was trimmed by 5 bases and J by 2 bases, leaving 16 bases between them. The CDR3 has 15 amino acids. Looked up from germline, CDR1 is SGHTA and CDR2 is FQGNSA. The DNA of the CDR3 is TGTGCCAGCAGCGCCGGACTGACCTTAACCTACGAGCAGTACTTC. This codes for CASSAGLTLTYEQYF.

The V gene is TRBV24-1, the J gene TRBJ2-7; 8 bases line up with TRBD1. Germline values: CDR1 KGHDR, CDR2 SFDVKD. V shed 5 bases and J 7 bases; nucleotides not matched to a gene: 3. The CDR3 spans 12 residues. The CDR3 bases are TGTGCCACCAGTGCGACAGGGGCGGAGCAGTACTTC. It codes for CATSATGAEQYF.

This clone has a handful of counts. The chain carries TRBV7-2 and TRBJ2-6; TRBD1 matches 7 bases. CDR1 and CDR2 (germline): SGHTA, FQGNSA. The V segment lost 2 bases and the J segment 2 bases; nucleotides outside the gene matches: 0. CDR3 size: 15 residues. The CDR3 DNA follows: TGTGCCAGCAGCTTACAGGGGGCTGGGGCCAACGTCCTGACTTTC. It specifies CASSLQGAGANVLTF.

The V gene is TRBV7-2, the J gene TRBJ1-1; unclear D gene. Germline CDR1 is SGHTA and CDR2 is FQGNSA. Between the trimmed V and J ends, which lost 2 bases and 8 bases, there was a span of 9 bases. The CDR3 extends over 12 amino acids. DNA for the CDR3: TGTGCCAGCAGCTTAAGACACGTAGAAGCTTTCTTT. This sequence encodes CASSLRHVEAFF.

The J gene is TRBJ2-1, the V gene TRBV12-3 or TRBV12-4; 8 bases fit TRBD1. CDR3 length: 13 amino acids. Germline trimming cut 7 bases from V and 8 bases from J; bases unmatched to any gene: 7. CDR3 amino acids: CASIGQGADEQFF. DNA of the CDR3: TGTGCCAGCATAGGACAGGGTGCGGATGAGCAGTTCTTC.

The rearrangement uses TRBV30 and TRBJ2-7; TRBD1 agrees at 7 bases. Germline lookup yields CDR1 GTSNPN and CDR2 SVGIG (reference sequence). The length of the CDR3 is 11 residues. Trimming removed 2 bases from V and 7 bases from J; junction bases left unmatched: 2. CDR3 DNA: TGTGCCTGGAGTACGACAGGGGAGCAGTACTTC. Residues: CAWSTTGEQYF.

V is TRBV14 and J is TRBJ2-5, with 7 positions matching TRBD2. Trimming removed 4 bases from V and 6 bases from J; junction bases left unmatched: 8. CDR1 SGHDN and CDR2 FVKESK come from the germline V gene. CDR3 length equals 14 residues. CDR3 sequence: CASSPGLKDQTQYF. The CDR3 coding sequence is TGTGCCAGCAGCCCGGGACTAAAGGATCAGACCCAGTACTTC.

This chain connects TRBV19 to TRBJ1-1; tentative D call: TRBD1 (6 bases). The CDR3 is 14 amino acids. Germline CDR1 is LNHDA and CDR2 is SQIVND (reference sequence). Trimming cost V 5 bases and J 1 base, with 11 bases left between them. Here the CDR3 reads CASSWAGANTEAFF. CDR3 bases: TGTGCCAGTAGTTGGGCAGGGGCGAACACTGAAGCTTTCTTT.

The chain uses TRBV28 and TRBJ2-1, with TRBD2 identical over 11 bases. The CDR3 sequence is 17 residues long. Losses at the gene ends were 2 bases for V and 8 bases for J; bases not matched to a gene: 11. CDR1 MDHEN and CDR2 SYDVKM come from the germline V gene. CDR3 DNA: TGTGCCAGCAGTTTAGCAGGCCGGCTAGCGGGGGGACATGAGCAGTTCTTC. Protein sequence: CASSLAGRLAGGHEQFF.

V usage is TRBV10-3 and J usage is TRBJ1-2; 7 nucleotides agree with TRBD1. Germline lookup yields CDR1 ENHRY and CDR2 SYGVKD. The junction had 4 bases not matched to a gene; V was cut back by 3 bases and J by 6 bases. The CDR3 is 13 residues long. CDR3 nucleotide sequence: TGTGCCATCAGTGACAGGGGGAACGATGGCTACACCTTC. Its translation: CAISDRGNDGYTF.

V usage is TRBV11-3 and J usage is TRBJ2-3; TRBD1 agrees at 8 bases. Germline V CDR1 and CDR2: SGHNT, YENEEA. Unmatched junction bases numbered 6, after V lost 5 bases and J lost 2 bases. The CDR3 is 15 residues long. DNA for the CDR3: TGTGCCAGCAGCGGACAGGGATATCTCACAGATACGCAGTATTTT. It codes for CASSGQGYLTDTQYF. Looking up the rest from reference TRBV11-3 and TRBJ2-3 gives the full variable domain: EAGVVQSPRYKIIEKKQPVAFWCNPISGHNTLYWYLQNLGQGPELLIRYENEEAVDDSQLPKDRFSAERLKGVDSTLKIQPAELGDSAVYLCASSGQGYLTDTQYFGPGTRLTVL.

The chain uses TRBV5-4 and TRBJ2-2; D perhaps matches TRBD2 (7 bases). CDR3 length equals 15 residues. Per the germline V gene, CDR1 is SGHNT and CDR2 is YYREEE (reference sequence). Trimming took 4 bases from V and 0 from J, leaving 10 bases between them. Written as DNA, the CDR3 is TGTGCCAGCAGCGGAGGGGGGGCGAACACCGGGGAGCTGTTTTTT. Residues: CASSGGGANTGELFF.